This entry lists 16 T cell receptor beta chains sequenced from one sample in a study of blood T cell repertoires in COVID-19. Libraries were prepared by immunoSEQ multiplex PCR; TCRdb keeps only in-frame clonotypes and omits some of them. The sample lists 500,000 to 600,000 clones, 70% to 90% occurring once. Sequences were obtained from peripheral blood. The receptors here all came from a woman between 50 and 59 years old with COVID-19, enrolled during active disease.

The chain employs TRBV7-9 and TRBJ1-1; the match to TRBD1 covers 7 bases. CDR1 and CDR2 (germline): SEHNR, FQNEAQ (reference sequence). V was pared by 3 bases and J by 5 bases, with 15 bases of the junction left unmatched. This CDR3 comprises 17 residues. The CDR3 DNA follows: TGTGCCAGCAGCTTCGGGACAGAACGAGGGTTAGGGACTGAAGCTTTCTTT. This encodes CASSFGTERGLGTEAFF.

The gene calls are TRBV29-1 and TRBJ2-3, with 11 bases lining up with TRBD2. V was pared by 4 bases and J by 0 bases, with 3 bases of the junction left unmatched. The germline gives CDR1 SQVTM, CDR2 ANQGSEA. The CDR3 covers 15 residues. Here the CDR3 reads CSVARTSGSTDTQYF. As DNA, the CDR3 is TGCAGCGTTGCACGGACTAGCGGGAGCACAGATACGCAGTATTTT.

The rearrangement uses TRBV7-9 and TRBJ2-1; 8 positions agree with TRBD2. The CDR3 spans 17 residues. Germline-derived CDR1 and CDR2 are SEHNR and FQNEAQ (reference sequence). The ends lost 4 bases at V and 0 bases at J; junction bases unmatched: 8. CDR3 sequence: CASSSPISGGSYNEQFF. The CDR3, as DNA: TGTGCCAGCAGCTCGCCTATAAGCGGGGGCTCCTACAATGAGCAGTTCTTC. The full variable domain, its missing parts supplied by reference TRBV7-9 and TRBJ2-1, is DTGVSQNPRHKITKRGQNVTFRCDPISEHNRLYWYRQTLGQGPEFLTYFQNEAQLEKSRLLSDRFSAERPKGSFSTLEIQRTEQGDSAMYLCASSSPISGGSYNEQFFGPGTRLTVL.

This chain links TRBV13 with TRBJ1-3; the D is unclear. The CDR3 has 15 residues. Per germline, CDR1 PRHDT and CDR2 FYEKMQ (reference sequence). Trimming left V 2 bases short and J 1 base short, with 9 bases between. The chain's CDR3 is CASSLSSLSGNTIYF. The CDR3 DNA sequence: TGTGCCAGCAGCTTATCGTCCCTTTCTGGAAACACCATATATTTT.

The chain carries TRBV4-1 and TRBJ1-5, with D possibly TRBD1 on 5 matching bases. Germline V gene lookup returns CDR1 MGHRA and CDR2 YSYEKL. Trimming left V 4 bases short and J 7 bases short, with 14 bases between. CDR3 length equals 14 residues. Here the CDR3 reads CASSPLGGSQPQHF. In nucleotides, the CDR3 is TGCGCCAGCAGCCCCCTGGGGGGATCCCAGCCCCAGCATTTT.

The chain links TRBV2 to TRBJ1-2; TRBD1 matches 8 bases. The V gene's germline CDR1 is SNHLY and CDR2 FYNNEI. Trimming removed 1 base from V and 5 bases from J; junction bases left unmatched: 6. The CDR3 extends over 15 amino acids. This chain's CDR3 is CASSEEQGARYGYTF. As DNA, the CDR3 is TGTGCCAGCAGTGAAGAGCAGGGGGCGCGGTATGGCTACACCTTC.

This clone was found once. This rearrangement joins TRBV5-1 to TRBJ1-4, with 7 nucleotides matching TRBD1. CDR1 and CDR2 (germline): SGHRS, YFSETQ. There are 17 residues in the CDR3. Trimming took 1 base from V and 0 from J; bases not matched to a gene: 6. The CDR3 loop is CASSLLDRPATNEKLFF. CDR3 sequence (DNA): TGCGCCAGCAGCTTGTTGGACAGGCCGGCAACTAATGAAAAACTGTTTTTT.

The J gene is TRBJ1-4, the V gene TRBV6-5; D uncertain. The CDR3 contains 13 residues. Trimming cost V 7 bases and J 3 bases, with 9 bases left between them. Germline-derived CDR1 and CDR2 are MNHEY and SVGAGI. The CDR3, as DNA: TGTGCCAGCAAGAGGGCAGCTAATGAAAAACTGTTTTTT. Encoded protein: CASKRAANEKLFF.

The rearrangement links TRBV12-3 or TRBV12-4 to TRBJ1-1, with unresolved D. The CDR3 has 12 amino acids. Trimming pared 3 bases from V and 1 base from J, leaving 3 bases between. The chain's CDR3 is CASSFSNTEAFF. CDR3 coding DNA: TGTGCCAGCAGTTTCTCGAACACTGAAGCTTTCTTT.

V is TRBV6-6 and J is TRBJ1-2; D uncertain. The CDR3 extends over 12 amino acids. Trimming pared 6 bases from V and 3 bases from J, leaving 8 bases between. From germline, CDR1 is MNHNY and CDR2 SVGAGI (reference sequence). The DNA for the CDR3 is TGTGCCAGCAGCCGGGGAGACTATGGCTACACCTTC. As protein: CASSRGDYGYTF.

This chain uses TRBV7-2 with TRBJ2-3, with 8 bases matching TRBD1. The CDR3 is 17 residues long. Germline trimming cut 3 bases from V and 1 base from J; bases unmatched to any gene: 9. Germline V gene lookup returns CDR1 SGHTA and CDR2 FQGNSA. The CDR3 sequence is CASSFIVGQGGTDTQYF. The DNA of the CDR3 is TGTGCCAGCAGCTTTATTGTAGGACAGGGAGGCACAGATACGCAGTATTTT.

As concerns this clone: The junction shows a germline mismatch at one end, possibly a read error. This chain links TRBV2 with TRBJ2-7, with 10 bases fitting TRBD2. Per germline, CDR1 SNHLY and CDR2 FYNNEI. CDR3 size: 15 residues. The CDR3 DNA sequence: TGTGCCAGCACTGAACTAGCGGGGAACTCCTACGAGCAGTACTTC. It is translated as CASTELAGNSYEQYF.

V is TRBV15 and J is TRBJ1-2, with 8 bases identical to TRBD1. There are 13 residues in the CDR3. CDR1 is LNHNV and CDR2 is YYDKDF in the germline V gene (reference sequence). The V and J ends lost 5 bases and 6 bases, in that order; junction bases with no gene match: 5. The DNA for the CDR3 is TGTGCCACCAGCGGACAGGGCCTGGATGGCTACACCTTC. This translates into CATSGQGLDGYTF.

The chain links TRBV19 to TRBJ1-1, with a possible D match to TRBD1 (6 bases). The V and J ends lost 6 bases and 7 bases respectively, with 12 bases between them. The CDR3 consists of 12 residues. In germline, CDR1 is LNHDA, CDR2 SQIVND (reference sequence). The CDR3 sequence: CASRGGPLEAFF. The CDR3, as DNA: TGTGCCAGTAGGGGGGGGCCCCTTGAAGCTTTCTTT.

The chain recombines TRBV9 with TRBJ2-4; perhaps TRBD1 as D (5 bases). Trimming pared 0 bases from V and 8 bases from J, leaving 12 bases between. CDR3 length: 14 residues. CDR1 and CDR2 (germline): SGDLS, YYNGEE. The CDR3 DNA reads as TGTGCCAGCAGCGTAGGACAGATTGAGGACATTCAGTACTTC. This encodes CASSVGQIEDIQYF.

The chain joins TRBV24-1 to TRBJ2-1; TRBD2 matches at 9 bases. J gave up 5 bases and V 4 bases, and 11 bases lay outside the gene matches. The CDR3 has 17 residues. Germline V gene lookup returns CDR1 KGHDR and CDR2 SFDVKD. The CDR3 reads CATSDSGPSGVHNEQFF. The CDR3 nucleotides read TGTGCCACCAGTGACTCGGGCCCTAGCGGGGTTCACAATGAGCAGTTCTTC.